A selection of T cell receptor beta chains follows, all from one sample in a study of blood T cell repertoires in COVID-19. Assay used: immunoSEQ multiplex PCR; TCRdb lists only in-frame clones, some missing. The repertoire holds about 82,000 clones, with 75% to 90% as singletons. Sequenced: peripheral blood. Receptors were obtained from a woman aged 40 to 55 with active or convalescent COVID-19. The CDR3 runs from the conserved cysteine through the conserved F or W. D genes are given only for firm matches. Expanded clones are given a class, and other clones once, few, many or no size at all.

v_gene: TRBV28
abundance: NA
j_gene: TRBJ1-5
d_gene: TRBD1
CDR3aa: CASSLWGQGTSNQPQHF
CDR3nt: TGTGCCAGCAGTTTATGGGGACAGGGAACCAGCAATCAGCCCCAGCATTTT

v_gene: TRBV5-6
abundance: NA
j_gene: TRBJ2-5
d_gene: TRBD2
CDR3aa: CASSSQAGSETQYF
CDR3nt: TGTGCCAGCAGCTCGCAAGCGGGATCAGAGACCCAGTACTTC

v_gene: TRBV6-5
abundance: NA
j_gene: TRBJ2-7
d_gene: TRBD2
CDR3aa: CASRGLAGGYEQYF
CDR3nt: TGTGCCAGCAGAGGACTAGCGGGGGGTTACGAGCAGTACTTC

v_gene: TRBV2
abundance: few
j_gene: TRBJ1-2
d_gene: NA
CDR3aa: CASSEYRTAANYGYTF
CDR3nt: TGTGCCAGCAGTGAGTACCGGACAGCTGCTAACTATGGCTACACCTTC

v_gene: TRBV9
abundance: NA
j_gene: TRBJ1-2
d_gene: TRBD1
CDR3aa: CASRRQGVPNYGYTF
CDR3nt: TGTGCCAGCAGACGACAGGGAGTCCCTAACTATGGCTACACCTTC

v_gene: TRBV18
abundance: NA
j_gene: TRBJ1-6
d_gene: NA
CDR3aa: CASSPRQDNSPLHF
CDR3nt: TGTGCCAGCTCACCACGGCAGGATAATTCACCCCTCCACTTT

v_gene: TRBV7-2
abundance: once
j_gene: TRBJ2-1
d_gene: NA
CDR3aa: CASSLVGGATYNEQFF
CDR3nt: TGTGCCAGCAGCTTAGTCGGCGGGGCCACCTACAATGAGCAGTTCTTC

v_gene: TRBV10-2
abundance: NA
j_gene: TRBJ2-3
d_gene: NA
CDR3aa: CASSESTGADPDTQYF
CDR3nt: TGCGCCAGCAGTGAGTCAACGGGAGCGGACCCAGATACGCAGTATTTT

v_gene: TRBV15
abundance: NA
j_gene: TRBJ1-6
d_gene: TRBD1
CDR3aa: CATSRAGTGTLPLHF
CDR3nt: TGTGCCACCAGCAGAGCAGGGACAGGGACCCTACCCCTCCACTTT

v_gene: TRBV15
abundance: NA
j_gene: TRBJ1-3
d_gene: NA
CDR3aa: CATSSPIPTGKPSGNTIYF
CDR3nt: TGTGCCACCAGCAGTCCAATACCTACAGGGAAGCCCTCTGGAAACACCATATATTTT

v_gene: TRBV29-1
abundance: once
j_gene: TRBJ2-1
d_gene: TRBD2
CDR3aa: CSVASGGYNEQFF
CDR3nt: TGCAGCGTTGCTAGCGGAGGCTACAATGAGCAGTTCTTC

v_gene: TRBV18
abundance: NA
j_gene: TRBJ1-1
d_gene: NA
CDR3aa: CASSPSGDTEAFF
CDR3nt: TGTGCCAGCTCACCTTCAGGGGACACTGAAGCTTTCTTT

v_gene: TRBV27
abundance: NA
j_gene: TRBJ2-7
d_gene: TRBD1
CDR3aa: CASSLGPGQYYEQYF
CDR3nt: TGTGCCAGCAGTTTGGGACCGGGACAGTATTACGAGCAGTACTTC

v_gene: TRBV5-4
abundance: NA
j_gene: TRBJ1-2
d_gene: TRBD1
CDR3aa: CASSLAKQGGRGYTF
CDR3nt: TGTGCCAGCAGCTTGGCCAAACAGGGGGGGAGAGGCTACACCTTC

v_gene: TRBV7-2
abundance: NA
j_gene: TRBJ2-3
d_gene: TRBD2
CDR3aa: CASSLGLAGAADTQYF
CDR3nt: TGTGCCAGCAGCTTAGGACTAGCGGGTGCCGCAGATACGCAGTATTTT